Listed here are 25 T cell receptor beta chains from one sample, sequenced in a study of early T cells in non-severe SARS-CoV-2 infection. TCRdb re-called the 5' RACE reads through MiXCR, storing one row per CDR3 protein. The table lists some 80,000 distinct CDR3 sequences, more than 4% of them singletons, with under 8% in the top ten. The specimen comprised whole blood, sampled at baseline. The receptors originated from an adult who was a healthcare worker with PCR-confirmed SARS-CoV-2 infection or an uninfected control (not recorded which).

The chain uses TRBV6-2 or TRBV6-3 and TRBJ2-4; 12 bases are shared with TRBD2. J was trimmed by 1 base and V by 4 bases; bases with no gene match: 11. The CDR3 length is 19 residues. Germline V CDR1 and CDR2: MNHEY, SVGEGT. The DNA of the CDR3 is TGTGCCAGCAGTTTTCCGACTAGCGGGAGTGGTATGGCCAAAAACATTCAGTACTTC. Its translation: CASSFPTSGSGMAKNIQYF.

In this sample, this clonotype turned up many times. The rearrangement links TRBV24-1 to TRBJ2-1; TRBD2 agrees at 7 bases. V trimming: 0 bases; J trimming: 5 bases; junction bases outside the gene matches: 6. Germline-derived CDR1 and CDR2 are KGHDR and SFDVKD. The CDR3 runs 16 residues. The CDR3: CATSDLRLAADNEQFF. In DNA form, the CDR3 reads TGTGCCACCAGTGATTTGCGCCTAGCGGCCGACAATGAGCAGTTCTTC.

The J gene is TRBJ1-1, the V gene TRBV10-2; the D gene is possibly TRBD1 (5 bases). CDR1 and CDR2 (germline): WSHSY, SAAADI. The CDR3 runs to 13 residues. V lost 6 bases and J 1 base, leaving 9 bases between the germline ends. The CDR3 reads CASRAGSNTEAFF. The CDR3 DNA reads as TGCGCCAGCAGGGCAGGGTCGAACACTGAAGCTTTCTTT.

This clonotype has more than one count but fewer than ten. The chain uses TRBV24-1 and TRBJ1-2, with 7 bases aligning to TRBD1. V trimming: 1 base; J trimming: 6 bases; junction bases outside the gene matches: 4. Looked up from germline, CDR1 is KGHDR and CDR2 is SFDVKD. The CDR3 is 14 residues long. The CDR3 spells CATSDFGQEDGYTF. CDR3 coding DNA: TGTGCCACCAGTGATTTCGGACAGGAGGATGGCTACACCTTC.

In its sample, this clonotype was seen many times. The chain carries TRBV13 and TRBJ1-2, with TRBD1 matching 8 bases. The germline V gene has CDR1 PRHDT and CDR2 FYEKMQ (reference sequence). With 4 bases clipped from V and 1 base from J, the junction kept 11 bases outside the gene matches. This CDR3 is built from 17 residues. CDR3 sequence (DNA): TGTGCCAGCAGCTCTCCCCCCGGGACAGGCAATAACTATGGCTACACCTTC. It specifies CASSSPPGTGNNYGYTF.

A few counts support this clonotype. This rearrangement joins TRBV12-3 or TRBV12-4 to TRBJ2-7; 9 nucleotides align to TRBD1. CDR3 length: 15 amino acids. V shed 5 bases, J shed 6 bases, and the junction held 11 bases outside the gene matches. The CDR3 here is CASSPPGQGSSEQYF. The CDR3 DNA is TGTGCCAGCAGTCCCCCGGGACAGGGCTCGAGCGAGCAGTACTTC.

This sequence joins TRBV10-1 and TRBJ2-3; D is perhaps TRBD2 (7 bases). Trimming took 3 bases from V and 3 from J, leaving 13 bases between them. The CDR3 has 15 amino acids. CDR1 is WNHNN, CDR2 SYGVQD, per germline (reference sequence). CDR3 DNA: TGCGCCAGCAGTGACGGGGGGCTGAGGACAGATACGCAGTATTTT. Protein product: CASSDGGLRTDTQYF.

The table lists this clonotype with many counts. The chain employs TRBV6-2 or TRBV6-3 and TRBJ2-1; the match to TRBD2 covers 8 bases. Germline V gives CDR1 MNHEY, CDR2 SVGEGT. This CDR3 contains 14 residues. Trimming took 5 bases from V and 0 from J; bases not matched to a gene: 0. The CDR3 here is CASSSGSSYNEQFF. CDR3 bases: TGTGCCAGCAGTAGCGGGAGCTCCTACAATGAGCAGTTCTTC.

Regarding this clonotype: This may come from a read error, since a much larger clone is one base off. The chain carries TRBV30 and TRBJ1-1, with unresolved D. CDR3 size: 12 residues. With 5 bases removed from V and 0 bases from J, the gap between germline ends came to 7 bases. CDR1 and CDR2 (germline): GTSNPN, SVGIG (reference sequence). This chain's CDR3 is CAWGRMNTEAFF. The CDR3 bases are TGTGCCTGGGGTAGAATGAACACTGAAGCTTTCTTT.

In this sample, this clonotype turned up many times. The chain carries TRBV18 and TRBJ2-7; D gene unclear. CDR1 KGHSH and CDR2 LQKENI come from the germline V gene. The CDR3 has 13 residues. The V end lost 1 base, the J end lost 0 bases, and 4 bases lay between the germline ends. CDR3 amino acids: CASSPLLSYEQYF. The CDR3 nucleotides are TGTGCCAGCTCACCACTGCTCTCCTACGAGCAGTACTTC.

This clonotype was observed a handful of times. The chain joins TRBV2 to TRBJ2-1; 11 bases agree with TRBD2. The germline V gene encodes CDR1 SNHLY and CDR2 FYNNEI. With V trimmed by 0 bases and J by 9 bases, 4 bases remained unmatched. This CDR3 has 15 residues. The CDR3 loop is CASSEASGRVGEQFF. Written as DNA, the CDR3 is TGTGCCAGCAGTGAAGCTAGCGGGAGGGTAGGTGAGCAGTTCTTC. Supplemented by reference TRBV2 and TRBJ2-1, the full variable domain reads EPEVTQTPSHQVTQMGQEVILRCVPISNHLYFYWYRQILGQKVEFLVSFYNNEISEKSEIFDDQFSVERPDGSNFTLKIRSTKLEDSAMYFCASSEASGRVGEQFFGPGTRLTVL.

This clonotype was detected only a few times. The V gene is TRBV6-6, the J gene TRBJ2-3, with D maybe TRBD1 (6 bases). The CDR3 spans 17 residues. Germline values: CDR1 MNHNY, CDR2 SVGAGI (reference sequence). Deletions cut 8 bases from V and 9 bases from J, with 30 bases between. The CDR3 is CASVPSSGGEGLGTQYF. CDR3 bases: TGTGCCAGCGTTCCGTCGTCTGGGGGCGAGGGGTTGGGAACGCAGTATTTT.

This clonotype was observed a handful of times. V and J are TRBV25-1 and TRBJ2-5, with D perhaps matching TRBD1 or TRBD2 (5 bases each). The V and J ends lost 6 bases and 1 base respectively, with 12 bases between them. The CDR3 contains 14 residues. From germline, CDR1 is MGHDK and CDR2 SYGVNS. CDR3 sequence (DNA): TGTGCCAGCAGCCACCTCGGGGCCCAAGAGACCCAGTACTTC. Translated, it gives CASSHLGAQETQYF.

This clonotype showed up many times. This rearrangement joins TRBV2 to TRBJ1-5; D not certain. The CDR3 is 15 amino acids. Trimming took 4 bases from V and 0 from J, leaving 10 bases between them. The germline V gene has CDR1 SNHLY and CDR2 FYNNEI. CDR3 nucleotide sequence: TGTGCCAGCAGTGCCGGAGTCTATAGCAATCAGCCCCAGCATTTT. Its translation: CASSAGVYSNQPQHF.

This clonotype occurred a few times. The J gene is TRBJ1-1, the V gene TRBV4-1; D is unclear. Germline values: CDR1 MGHRA, CDR2 YSYEKL. V was shortened by 3 bases and J by 0 bases, with 8 bases between the two germline ends. This CDR3 is built from 14 residues. The CDR3 sequence is CASSHPNMNTEAFF. CDR3 bases: TGCGCCAGCAGCCACCCCAACATGAACACTGAAGCTTTCTTT.

This clonotype was counted ten times or more. This rearrangement joins TRBV6-6 to TRBJ1-1; D gene ambiguous. Germline CDR1 MNHNY, CDR2 SVGAGI (reference sequence). The CDR3 runs 14 residues. The V end was cut by 6 bases, the J end by 0 bases, with 11 bases between. CDR3 bases: TGTGCCAGCAGGGCTGGCGTGGTGAACACTGAAGCTTTCTTT. This encodes CASRAGVVNTEAFF.

The CDR3 protein is CASSFRDRDYEQYF. The DNA of the CDR3 is TGTGCCAGCAGCTTCCGGGACAGGGACTACGAGCAGTACTTC. The chain has TRBV7-9 and TRBJ2-7, with 9 nucleotides matching TRBD1. The CDR3 is 14 amino acids. The V and J ends lost 3 bases and 3 bases, in that order; junction bases with no gene match: 3. Germline V gene data show CDR1 as SEHNR and CDR2 as FQNEAQ (reference sequence).

This clonotype was observed at least ten times. V gene TRBV20-1 combines with J gene TRBJ1-2, with D perhaps TRBD1 (5 bases). The germline CDR1 and CDR2 sequences are DFQATT and SNEGSKA (reference sequence). V lost 4 bases, J lost 3 bases, and 12 bases lay in between. CDR3 length equals 13 residues. CDR3 DNA sequence: TGCAGTGCTACGGTTGGCAGGGACTATGGCTACACCTTC. Translation: CSATVGRDYGYTF.

This clonotype was found many times. This chain uses TRBV5-1 with TRBJ2-7; D uncertain. The CDR3 covers 13 residues. With 2 bases removed from V and 2 bases from J, the gap between germline ends came to 8 bases. CDR1 is SGHRS and CDR2 is YFSETQ in the germline V gene. The CDR3 coding sequence is TGCGCCAGCAGCTTCGGCCTGACCTACGAGCAGTACTTC. It codes for CASSFGLTYEQYF.

This clonotype was seen ten or more times. V usage is TRBV5-4 and J usage is TRBJ1-5, with D unclear. Germline V CDR1 and CDR2: SGHNT, YYREEE (reference sequence). The CDR3 is 13 residues long. Trimming shortened V by 2 bases and J by 4 bases, and 7 bases separated the two germline ends. CDR3 loop: CASSFGGNQPQHF. The CDR3 bases are TGTGCCAGCAGCTTTGGTGGAAATCAGCCCCAGCATTTT.

This clonotype is judged medium-sized. The genes are TRBV19 and TRBJ2-1, with 10 bases fitting TRBD2. The J segment lost 0 bases and the V segment lost 6 bases, leaving 2 bases of the junction unmatched. Germline V gene sequence: CDR1 LNHDA, CDR2 SQIVND (reference sequence). The CDR3 consists of 15 residues. The CDR3 protein is CASRTSGPSYNEQFF. CDR3 sequence (DNA): TGTGCCAGTAGGACTAGCGGGCCCTCCTACAATGAGCAGTTCTTC.

The chain combines TRBV6-5 with TRBJ2-5; maybe TRBD2 (6 bases). The germline gives CDR1 MNHEY, CDR2 SVGAGI. This CDR3 has 17 residues. V lost 0 bases and J lost 5, with 19 bases in between. The CDR3 coding sequence is TGTGCCAGCAGTTACTCCGCCGGGACTTTTGGGAGGGAGACCCAGTACTTC. Amino acids: CASSYSAGTFGRETQYF.

This rearrangement joins TRBV5-1 to TRBJ2-2; D perhaps matches TRBD2 (5 bases). CDR3 size: 18 residues. V lost 4 bases and J lost 0, with 19 bases in between. Germline V gene lookup returns CDR1 SGHRS and CDR2 YFSETQ. The CDR3 loop reads CASSPSPGVAANTGELFF. The CDR3 DNA follows: TGCGCCAGCAGCCCCTCCCCCGGGGTCGCCGCGAACACCGGGGAGCTGTTTTTT.

V gene TRBV9 combines with J gene TRBJ2-1, with D tentatively TRBD2 (6 bases). Germline V lookup: CDR1 SGDLS, CDR2 YYNGEE. The CDR3 sequence is 14 residues long. Trimming pared 7 bases from V and 5 bases from J, leaving 16 bases between. CDR3 protein: CASGGANDDNEQFF. The CDR3 nucleotides are TGTGCCAGCGGCGGGGCGAATGATGACAATGAGCAGTTCTTC.

By sample share, this clonotype is medium-sized. The V gene is TRBV6-6, the J gene TRBJ2-7; D gene uncertain. V was pared by 6 bases and J by 3 bases, with 9 bases between. Germline CDR1 MNHNY, CDR2 SVGAGI (reference sequence). The CDR3 contains 12 residues. The CDR3 nucleotides are TGTGCCAGCAGCCAGGACGGCTACGAGCAGTACTTC. Amino acid sequence: CASSQDGYEQYF.